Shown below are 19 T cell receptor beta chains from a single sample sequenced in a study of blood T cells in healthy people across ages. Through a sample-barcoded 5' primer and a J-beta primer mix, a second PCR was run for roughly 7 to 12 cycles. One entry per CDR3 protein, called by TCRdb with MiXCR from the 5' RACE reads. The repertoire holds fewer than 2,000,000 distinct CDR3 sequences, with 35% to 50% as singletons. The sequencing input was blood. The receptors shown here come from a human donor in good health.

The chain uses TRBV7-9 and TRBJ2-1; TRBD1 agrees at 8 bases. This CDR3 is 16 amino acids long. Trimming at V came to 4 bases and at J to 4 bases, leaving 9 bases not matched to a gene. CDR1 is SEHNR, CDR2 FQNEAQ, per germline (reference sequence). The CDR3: CASSSIRGPIYNEQFF. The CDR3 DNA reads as TGTGCCAGCAGCTCGATCAGGGGGCCCATTTACAATGAGCAGTTCTTC.

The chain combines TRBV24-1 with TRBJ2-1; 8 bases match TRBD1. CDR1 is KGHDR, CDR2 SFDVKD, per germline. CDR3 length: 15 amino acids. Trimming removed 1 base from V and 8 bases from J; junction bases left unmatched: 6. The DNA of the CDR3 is TGTGCCACCAGTGATTTCGGGACAGGTAGGGATGAGCAGTTCTTC. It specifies CATSDFGTGRDEQFF.

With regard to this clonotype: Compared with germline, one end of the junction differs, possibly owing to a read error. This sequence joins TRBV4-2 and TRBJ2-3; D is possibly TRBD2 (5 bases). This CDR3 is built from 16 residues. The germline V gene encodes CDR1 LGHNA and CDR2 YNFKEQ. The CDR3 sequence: CVSSQELGSGTDTQYF. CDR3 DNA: TGTGTCAGCAGCCAAGAGCTTGGTAGCGGCACAGATACGCAGTATTTT.

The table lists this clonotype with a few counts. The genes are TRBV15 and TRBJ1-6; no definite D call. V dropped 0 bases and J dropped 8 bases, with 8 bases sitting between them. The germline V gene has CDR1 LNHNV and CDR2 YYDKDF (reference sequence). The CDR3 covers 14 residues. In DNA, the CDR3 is TGTGCCACCAGCAGAGATGGGTTTGATTCACCCCTCCACTTT. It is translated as CATSRDGFDSPLHF.

The CDR3 is CSVVVGSGDTF. CDR3 nucleotide sequence: TGCAGCGTTGTGGTGGGCTCGGGGGACACCTTC. This rearrangement joins TRBV29-1 to TRBJ1-2; TRBD1 might be the D (5 bases). CDR3 length: 11 amino acids. CDR1 SQVTM and CDR2 ANQGSEA come from the germline V gene. Trimming pared 4 bases from V and 12 bases from J, leaving 15 bases between.

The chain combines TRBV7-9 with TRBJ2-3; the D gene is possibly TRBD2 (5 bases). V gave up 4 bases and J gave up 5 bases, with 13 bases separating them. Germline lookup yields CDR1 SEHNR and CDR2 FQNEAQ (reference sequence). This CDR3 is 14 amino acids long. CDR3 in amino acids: CASSSRLGVDTQYF. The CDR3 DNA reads TGTGCCAGCAGCTCGCGCCTCGGGGTAGATACGCAGTATTTT.

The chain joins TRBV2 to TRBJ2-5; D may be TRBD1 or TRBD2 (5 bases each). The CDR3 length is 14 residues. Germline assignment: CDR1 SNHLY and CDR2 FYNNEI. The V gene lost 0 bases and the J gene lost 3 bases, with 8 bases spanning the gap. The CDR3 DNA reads TGTGCCAGCAGTGAAGCGGGACCCGAAGAGACCCAGTACTTC. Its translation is CASSEAGPEETQYF. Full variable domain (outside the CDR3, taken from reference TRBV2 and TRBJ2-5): EPEVTQTPSHQVTQMGQEVILRCVPISNHLYFYWYRQILGQKVEFLVSFYNNEISEKSEIFDDQFSVERPDGSNFTLKIRSTKLEDSAMYFCASSEAGPEETQYFGPGTRLLVL.

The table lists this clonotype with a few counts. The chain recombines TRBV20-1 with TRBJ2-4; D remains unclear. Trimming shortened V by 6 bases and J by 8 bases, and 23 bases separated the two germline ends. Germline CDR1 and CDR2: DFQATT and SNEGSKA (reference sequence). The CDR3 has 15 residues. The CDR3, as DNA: TGCAGTGCGCAAGAAGCCGCCGCCCCCCGGGACATTCAGTACTTC. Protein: CSAQEAAAPRDIQYF.

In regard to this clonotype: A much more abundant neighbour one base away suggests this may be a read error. The CDR3 spells CASSLEEYGYTF. In DNA, the CDR3 is TGCGCCAGCAGCTTGGAGGAATATGGCTACACCTTC. This chain connects TRBV5-1 to TRBJ1-2; D gene unclear. The CDR3 is made up of 12 amino acids. The V end lost 0 bases, the J end lost 5 bases, and 5 bases lay between the germline ends. The germline V gene encodes CDR1 SGHRS and CDR2 YFSETQ.

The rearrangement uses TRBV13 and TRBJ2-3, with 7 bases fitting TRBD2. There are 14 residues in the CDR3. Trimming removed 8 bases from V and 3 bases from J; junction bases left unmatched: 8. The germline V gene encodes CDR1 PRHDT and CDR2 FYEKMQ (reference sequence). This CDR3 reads CASGEGMRTDTQYF. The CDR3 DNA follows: TGTGCCAGCGGGGAGGGGATGAGAACAGATACGCAGTATTTT.

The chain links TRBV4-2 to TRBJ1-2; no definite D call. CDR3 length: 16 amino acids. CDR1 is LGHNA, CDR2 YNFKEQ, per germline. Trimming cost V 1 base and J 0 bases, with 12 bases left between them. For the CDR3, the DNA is TGTGCCAGCAGCCAAGGGCTGGGTAGATCTAACTATGGCTACACCTTC. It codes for CASSQGLGRSNYGYTF.

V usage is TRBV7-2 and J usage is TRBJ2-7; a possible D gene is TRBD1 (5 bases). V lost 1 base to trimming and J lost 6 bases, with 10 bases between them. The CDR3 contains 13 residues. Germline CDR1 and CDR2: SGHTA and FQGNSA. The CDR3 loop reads CASSLGQFTEQYF. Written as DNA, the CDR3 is TGTGCCAGCAGCTTAGGACAGTTTACCGAGCAGTACTTC.

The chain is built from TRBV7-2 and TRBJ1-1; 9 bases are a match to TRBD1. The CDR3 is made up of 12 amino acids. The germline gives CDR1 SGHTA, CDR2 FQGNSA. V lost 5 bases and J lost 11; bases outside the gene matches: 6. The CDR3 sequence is CASSHTGTGAFF. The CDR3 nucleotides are TGTGCCAGCAGCCATACCGGGACAGGGGCTTTCTTT.

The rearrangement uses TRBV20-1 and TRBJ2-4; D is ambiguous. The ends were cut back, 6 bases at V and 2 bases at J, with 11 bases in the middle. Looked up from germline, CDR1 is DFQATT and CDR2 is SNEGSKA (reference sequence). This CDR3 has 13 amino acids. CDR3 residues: CSALRLSKNIQYF. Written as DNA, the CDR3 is TGCAGTGCCCTAAGACTTTCCAAAAACATTCAGTACTTC.

The CDR3 protein is CASSPNWREQFF. CDR3 sequence (DNA): TGCGCCAGCAGCCCTAATTGGCGCGAGCAGTTCTTC. The chain has TRBV5-1 and TRBJ2-1, with unresolved D. Per germline, CDR1 SGHRS and CDR2 YFSETQ. This CDR3 has 12 amino acids. Trimming removed 4 bases at V and 10 bases at J, with 12 bases between.

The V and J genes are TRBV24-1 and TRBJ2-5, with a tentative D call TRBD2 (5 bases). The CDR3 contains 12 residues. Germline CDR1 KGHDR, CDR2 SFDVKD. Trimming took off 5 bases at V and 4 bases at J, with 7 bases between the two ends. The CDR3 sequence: CATSAGVETQYF. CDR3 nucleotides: TGTGCCACCAGTGCCGGGGTAGAGACCCAGTACTTC.

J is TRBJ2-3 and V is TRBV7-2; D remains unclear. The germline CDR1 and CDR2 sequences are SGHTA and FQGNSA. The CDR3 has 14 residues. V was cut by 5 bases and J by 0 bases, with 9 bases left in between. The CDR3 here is CASSKRHSTDTQYF. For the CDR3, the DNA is TGTGCCAGCAGCAAGCGCCACAGCACAGATACGCAGTATTTT.

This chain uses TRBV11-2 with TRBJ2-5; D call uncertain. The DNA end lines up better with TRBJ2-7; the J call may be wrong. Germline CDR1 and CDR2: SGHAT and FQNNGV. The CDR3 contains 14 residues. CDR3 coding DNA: TGTGCCAGCAGCTTAGACCCTCTGGGTTACGAGCAGTACTTC. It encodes CASSLDPLGYEQYF.

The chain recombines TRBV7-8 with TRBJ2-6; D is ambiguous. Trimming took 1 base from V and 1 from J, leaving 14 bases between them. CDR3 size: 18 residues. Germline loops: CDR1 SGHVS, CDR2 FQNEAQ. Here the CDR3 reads CASSLESRSLSGANVLTF. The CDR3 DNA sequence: TGTGCCAGCAGCTTAGAGTCGCGGAGTCTTTCTGGGGCCAACGTCCTGACTTTC.